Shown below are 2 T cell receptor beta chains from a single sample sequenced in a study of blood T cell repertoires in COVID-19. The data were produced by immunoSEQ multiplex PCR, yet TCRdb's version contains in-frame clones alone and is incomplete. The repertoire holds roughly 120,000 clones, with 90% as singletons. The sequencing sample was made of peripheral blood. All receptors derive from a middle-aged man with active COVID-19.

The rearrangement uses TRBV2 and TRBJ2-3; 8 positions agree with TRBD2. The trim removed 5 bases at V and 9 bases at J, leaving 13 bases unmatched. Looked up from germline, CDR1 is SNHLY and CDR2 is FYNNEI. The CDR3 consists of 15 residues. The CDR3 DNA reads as TGTGCCAGCAGTCCGCCGGGGGGGCTTTTGGGAACGCAGTATTTT. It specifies CASSPPGGLLGTQYF.

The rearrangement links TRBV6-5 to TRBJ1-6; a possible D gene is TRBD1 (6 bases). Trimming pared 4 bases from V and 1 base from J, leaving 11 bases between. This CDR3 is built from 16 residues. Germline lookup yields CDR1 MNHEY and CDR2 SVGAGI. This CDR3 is CASSFRGLSYNSPLHF. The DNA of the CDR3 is TGTGCCAGCAGTTTTAGGGGGTTATCCTATAATTCACCCCTCCACTTT.